This T cell receptor (beta chain) was recovered during a study of blood T cell repertoires in COVID-19. Ages ranged from about 18 to 100 years, with residence in about 24 US areas. This CDR3 has 17 amino acids. Trimming removed 1 base from V and 9 bases from J, with 23 bases in between. In germline, CDR1 is SGHRS, CDR2 YFSETQ. Sequencing was performed with immunoSEQ multiplex PCR; in TCRdb, only in-frame clones are kept and a portion is missing. Of some 490,000 clones listed, roughly nine tenths were seen once; the top ten hold under 9.5%. V gene TRBV5-1 combines with J gene TRBJ2-1; possible D gene TRBD2, 5 bases. The clonotype originates from a woman aged 55-75 years who had recovered from COVID-19. Sequenced input: PBMCs or T cells enriched from blood (not recorded which). The CDR3 nucleotides are TGCGCCAGCAGCTTGATGGGATTCGGGCTAGAACGGGGTGAGCAGTTCTTC. Translated: CASSLMGFGLERGEQFF.